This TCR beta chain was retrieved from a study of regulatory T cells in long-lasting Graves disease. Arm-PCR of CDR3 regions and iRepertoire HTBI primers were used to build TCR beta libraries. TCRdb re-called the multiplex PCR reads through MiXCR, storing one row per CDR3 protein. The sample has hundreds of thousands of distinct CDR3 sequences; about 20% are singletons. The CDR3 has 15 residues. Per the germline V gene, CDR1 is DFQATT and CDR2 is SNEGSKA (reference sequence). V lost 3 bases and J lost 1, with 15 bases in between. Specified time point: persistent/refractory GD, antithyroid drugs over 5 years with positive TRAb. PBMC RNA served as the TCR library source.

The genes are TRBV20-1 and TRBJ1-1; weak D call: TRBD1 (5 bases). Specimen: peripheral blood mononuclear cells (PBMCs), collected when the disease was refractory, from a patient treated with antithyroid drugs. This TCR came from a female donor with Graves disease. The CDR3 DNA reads TGCAGTGCTAGTCCCTTAGACAGTGGGAACACTGAAGCTTTCTTT. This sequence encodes CSASPLDSGNTEAFF.